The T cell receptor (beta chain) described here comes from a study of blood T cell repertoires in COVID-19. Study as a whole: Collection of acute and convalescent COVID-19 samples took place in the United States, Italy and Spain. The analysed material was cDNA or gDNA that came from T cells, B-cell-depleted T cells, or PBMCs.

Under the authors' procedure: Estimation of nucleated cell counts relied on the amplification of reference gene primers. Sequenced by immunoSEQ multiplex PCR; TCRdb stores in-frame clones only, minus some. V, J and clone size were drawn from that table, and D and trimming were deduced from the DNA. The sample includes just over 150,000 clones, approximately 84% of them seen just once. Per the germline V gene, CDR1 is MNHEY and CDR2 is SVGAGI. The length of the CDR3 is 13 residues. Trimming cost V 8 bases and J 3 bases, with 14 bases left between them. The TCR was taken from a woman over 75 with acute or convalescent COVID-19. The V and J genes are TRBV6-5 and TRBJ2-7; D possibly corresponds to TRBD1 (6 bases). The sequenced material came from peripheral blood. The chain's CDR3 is CASGLGQLYEQYF. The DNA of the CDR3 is TGTGCCAGCGGTTTAGGACAGCTCTACGAGCAGTACTTC.